The rows below give T cell receptor beta chains drawn from one sample of a study of CD8+ T cells in alopecia areata. This table comes from immunoSEQ multiplex PCR, and its TCRdb copy is limited to in-frame clones, with some not included. Of around 150,000 clones listed, just over 65% are singletons. Sequences were derived from CD4+ T cells sorted from blood, sampled at week 4, from a patient treated with tofacitinib. The receptors were sampled from a human donor with alopecia areata. Both conserved end residues are part of each CDR3. Fields, in order: D gene, J gene, clone size, V gene, CDR3 DNA, CDR3 protein. The D gene is left open where the match is weak. Expanded clones get a size class; other rows say once, few or many, or leave the size out.

NA	TRBJ1-1	NA	TRBV2	TGTGCCAGCAGTGAATCTGGGGGGGGTGAAGCTTTCTTT	CASSESGGGEAFF
NA	TRBJ1-6	few	TRBV25-1	TGTGCCAGCAGTGAGTCGATGCTGGGATATAATTCACCCCTCCACTTT	CASSESMLGYNSPLHF
NA	TRBJ2-1	NA	TRBV18	TGTGCCAGCTCATCCTCTAGCGATTCCTACAATGAGCAGTTCTTC	CASSSSSDSYNEQFF
NA	TRBJ2-5	NA	TRBV9	TGTGCCAGCAGCGTATCGCCCACCCAGGAGACCCAGTACTTC	CASSVSPTQETQYF
TRBD2	TRBJ2-3	NA	TRBV27	TGTGCCAGCAGTTTAGTAGGCGGGGGGTCGACAGATACGCAGTATTTT	CASSLVGGGSTDTQYF
NA	TRBJ1-1	NA	TRBV30	TGTGCCTGGGCGGTCGTTCTGAACACTGAAGCTTTCTTT	CAWAVVLNTEAFF
NA	TRBJ2-4	NA	TRBV6-1	TGTGCCAGCAGGGGCCTAAAAAACATTCAGTACTTC	CASRGLKNIQYF
TRBD1	TRBJ2-7	NA	TRBV5-1	TGCGCCAGCAGCTTCGTATCCGGGACAGGTTCATCCGAGCAGTACTTC	CASSFVSGTGSSEQYF
NA	TRBJ2-1	NA	TRBV5-4	TGTGCCAGCAGCTTGGGGGGGCGGTTGGGGAGGCGCAATGAGCAGTTCTTC	CASSLGGRLGRRNEQFF
NA	TRBJ2-7	NA	TRBV7-2	TGTGCCAGCAGCTTTAGTGGGTACGAGCAGTACTTC	CASSFSGYEQYF
NA	TRBJ2-7	NA	TRBV6-5	TGTGCCAGCAGTTACTCAACGGAGGGATCTCCCTACGAGCAGTACTTC	CASSYSTEGSPYEQYF
NA	TRBJ2-2	NA	TRBV5-6	TGTGCCAGCAGCCGGGACTTGAACACCGGGGAGCTGTTTTTT	CASSRDLNTGELFF
TRBD1	TRBJ1-1	NA	TRBV18	TGTGCCAGCTCACCAGACAGGGGCGGGGGCACTGAAGCTTTCTTT	CASSPDRGGGTEAFF
TRBD1	TRBJ1-6	NA	TRBV29-1	TGCAGCGTTCTCACGACAGGGGCCAATTCACCCCTCCACTTT	CSVLTTGANSPLHF
TRBD1	TRBJ2-5	NA	TRBV29-1	TGCAGCGTACGAGGACAGGTGGAGACCCAGTACTTC	CSVRGQVETQYF
NA	TRBJ1-1	NA	TRBV29-1	TGCAGCGTCGGCCTGAACACTGAAGCTTTCTTT	CSVGLNTEAFF
TRBD2	TRBJ2-1	NA	TRBV5-1	TGCGCCAGCAGCTCGGCCCCCAGCGGGGTCTACAATGAGCAGTTCTTC	CASSSAPSGVYNEQFF
TRBD1	TRBJ2-1	NA	TRBV5-1	TGCGCCAGCAGCTGGGTACAGGGGTCCCTACCCTACAATGAGCAGTTCTTC	CASSWVQGSLPYNEQFF
NA	TRBJ2-1	NA	TRBV30	TGTGCCTGGAGGGACAGTGCCTGGTACAATGAGCAGTTCTTC	CAWRDSAWYNEQFF
TRBD2	TRBJ2-7	NA	TRBV29-1	TGCAGCGTAAACGGGGGGTACGAGCAGTACTTC	CSVNGGYEQYF
NA	TRBJ2-7	NA	TRBV4-1	TGCGCCAGCAGCCCGAGGGGGGTACAGGGCTACGAGCAGTACTTC	CASSPRGVQGYEQYF
TRBD1	TRBJ1-2	NA	TRBV30	TGTGCCTGGTGGGGGGACAGGGGCATCTATGGCTACACCTTC	CAWWGDRGIYGYTF
TRBD1	TRBJ1-1	NA	TRBV6-6	TGTGCCAGCAGTTACTCGGGGACAGGGTACACTGAAGCTTTCTTT	CASSYSGTGYTEAFF
NA	TRBJ2-2	few	TRBV4-3	TGCGCCAGCAGCCTCCCTCCGAAGGGGCAGGCCGGGGAGCTGTTTTTT	CASSLPPKGQAGELFF
NA	TRBJ2-5	NA	TRBV29-1	TGCAGCGTTGGTGAGGAGACCCAGTACTTC	CSVGEETQYF
TRBD2	TRBJ2-5	NA	TRBV5-1	TGCGCCAGCAGCACATGGAGGACTAGCGGGGGACAGACCCAGTACTTC	CASSTWRTSGGQTQYF
TRBD1	TRBJ1-2	once	TRBV30	TGTGCCTGGAGCCGGACAGGGACCGTCGGCTACACCTTC	CAWSRTGTVGYTF
NA	TRBJ2-1	medium-sized	TRBV19	TGTGCCACGGGGGAACCGAGCTCCTACAATGAGCAGTTCTTC	CATGEPSSYNEQFF
TRBD1	TRBJ1-6	few	TRBV5-1	TGCGCCAGCAGCACCGGGACAGGGGGTTCACCCCTCCACTTT	CASSTGTGGSPLHF
NA	TRBJ1-2	few	TRBV4-3	TGCGCCAGCAGCCTAAGTGGGGCGATAAACTATGGCTACACCTTC	CASSLSGAINYGYTF
NA	TRBJ2-5	once	TRBV29-1	TGCAGCCAGCTCACGGCGGGGGAGACCCAGTACTTC	CSQLTAGETQYF
NA	TRBJ2-3	once	TRBV7-9	TGTGCCAGCAGCTCGGGACTCCGAGGTTATGCAGATACGCAGTATTTT	CASSSGLRGYADTQYF
NA	TRBJ2-2	few	TRBV29-1	TGCAGCGGGCGACGGGAAGGATCCGGGGAGCTGTTTTTT	CSGRREGSGELFF
NA	TRBJ2-3	NA	TRBV9	TGTGCCAGCAGCGTAGCGTCCCGGGGAGATACGCAGTATTTT	CASSVASRGDTQYF
NA	TRBJ1-2	NA	TRBV25-1	TGTGCCAGCAGTGCGCGGCAGGGAGATGGCTACACCTTC	CASSARQGDGYTF
NA	TRBJ1-5	NA	TRBV29-1	TGCAGCGTTGGACATAGCAATCAGCCCCAGCATTTT	CSVGHSNQPQHF
NA	TRBJ2-2	NA	TRBV4-1	TGCGCCAGCAGGACGGGTGGAAACACCGGGGAGCTGTTTTTT	CASRTGGNTGELFF
NA	TRBJ1-4	few	TRBV30	TGTGCCTGGAGTGTCCCGGTGGGAAGACTGTTTTTT	CAWSVPVGRLFF
NA	TRBJ1-5	NA	TRBV30	TGTGCCTGGCAAATGGACAGTAGCAATCAGCCCCAGCATTTT	CAWQMDSSNQPQHF
NA	TRBJ2-4	NA	TRBV30	TGTGCCTGGAGGGGGTTTCGGGACTTC	CAWRGFRDF
NA	TRBJ2-3	NA	TRBV4-1	TGCGCCAGCAGCCAAGATCGGGGGGCTAGCACAGATACGCAGTATTTT	CASSQDRGASTDTQYF
NA	TRBJ2-2	NA	TRBV9	TGTGCCAGCAGCGCATCAGGGGTTACCGGGGAGCTGTTTTTT	CASSASGVTGELFF
NA	TRBJ1-4	NA	TRBV29-1	TGCAGCGTTGCGACGGATAATGAAAAACTGTTTTTT	CSVATDNEKLFF
NA	TRBJ2-1	NA	TRBV7-9	TGTGACTCGACGGGAGACAATGAGCAGTTCTTC	CDSTGDNEQFF
TRBD2	TRBJ2-1	NA	TRBV5-1	TGCGCCAGCAGCCTGATTGAGCTAGCGGGGGGTGATGAGCAGTTCTTC	CASSLIELAGGDEQFF
TRBD1	TRBJ2-1	NA	TRBV5-1	TGCGCCAGCAGCTTAGTCCCCGGGACAGGATACAATGAGCAGTTCTTC	CASSLVPGTGYNEQFF
NA	TRBJ2-7	NA	TRBV5-6	TGTGCCAGCAGCTTGGACCTAGCGAGCTCCTACGAGCAGTACTTC	CASSLDLASSYEQYF
TRBD2	TRBJ2-7	NA	TRBV7-9	TGTGCCAGCACCGTGGGAGGGAACGACGAGCAGTACTTC	CASTVGGNDEQYF
NA	TRBJ2-3	NA	TRBV11-2	TGTGCCAGCAGCTTAAGCACAGATACGCAGTATTTT	CASSLSTDTQYF
TRBD1	TRBJ1-1	NA	TRBV7-3	TGTGCCAGCAGCCCACAGGGGGGGAACACTGAAGCTTTCTTT	CASSPQGGNTEAFF
TRBD1	TRBJ2-7	NA	TRBV2	TGTGCCACTTCGACAGGGCGTCGGTACGAGCAGTACTTC	CATSTGRRYEQYF
NA	TRBJ2-1	NA	TRBV11-3	TGTGCCAGCAGCTTTGGACCCCCCGTCAATGAGCAGTTCTTC	CASSFGPPVNEQFF